This T cell receptor (beta chain) was found in a study of T cells in localized non-small cell lung cancer (TCRdb year 2020). At the level of the whole study: T cell repertoires of 236 early-stage NSCLC patients were analyzed, with tumors being compared against uninvolved tumor-adjacent lungs. The cohort was made up of hundreds of treatment-naive NSCLC patients whose localized lung tumors had been resected. Of the NSCLC patients, around 130 were male and roughly 100 were female, and the mean age was approximately 66 years. Broader findings and caveats from the paper: Longer overall survival was associated with higher blood T cell density, whereas shorter survival was associated with higher adjacent-lung clonality. Since the design was exploratory, TCR variables were selected using unadjusted p-values with no false-discovery rate correction. Because multi-region sequencing of the tumors was not done, intratumor heterogeneity could not be ruled out. The highest T cell clonality was observed in uninvolved tumor-adjacent lung, where clonality exceeded that of tumor, suggesting that antigenic responses were more focused in uninvolved tumor-adjacent lung. Of the top 100 tumor clones, a median of roughly 56 were detected in paired uninvolved adjacent lung; 28 were also among that lung's top 100.

TCR beta CDR3 regions were sequenced from DNA using the immunoSEQ Assay. On the study's bioinformatics: To compute T cell density, TCR beta template counts were normalized to usable DNA, which was estimated by amplifying housekeeping genes. Richness was estimated using the preseqR package, with extrapolation to 400,000 templates for PBMC samples and to 120,000 templates for tissue samples. Clonality was defined by subtracting Pielou's evenness from one. Tissue-enriched TCRs were identified by differential abundance testing using productive amino-acid clonotypes, minimum total count 5 and alpha 0.1. Repertoire overlap between compartments was quantified with the Jaccard Index and Morisita Overlap Index. GLIPH grouped TCR beta CDR3s together with public tetramer-defined viral CDR3s, and a viral motif had to include at least three viral sequences and also show V-gene enrichment. Drawn from immuneACCESS, this table holds only the in-frame rearrangements with V and J called that TCRdb kept. Clones are partly lost; checked studies trace under half to an unresolved V gene and leave the rest unexplained. That table furnishes V, J and clone size, whereas the DNA furnished D and trimming. This sample lists about 7,000 clones; 50% were detected once. The ten largest clones represent about 2.8% of the sample.

The CDR1 and CDR2 encoded by the germline V gene (reference sequence) are LNHDA and SQIVND. V is trimmed back by 6 bases and J by 4 bases, and the junction contains 6 bases that no gene match accounts for. From its cysteine to its phenylalanine, the CDR3 spans 15 amino acids. This entry keeps only the CDR3 DNA: 45 bases, framed from base 1. Regarding this clone: The clone's antigen remains unknown. Base-call qualities are not available, and no considerably larger clone is one nucleotide away.

The chain links TRBV19 with TRBJ2-2, with 9 junctional bases fitting TRBD1. The sequence was obtained from a female donor at least 60 years old with stage I lung adenocarcinoma. The source material was lymph node tissue, sampled before any cancer treatment. The bases read TGTGCCAGTAGATGGGGACAGGGCGCCACCGGGGAGCTGTTTTTT. Translated, it reads CASRWGQGATGELFF. The full variable domain, completed from the reference TRBV19 and TRBJ2-2 proteins outside the CDR3, reads DGGITQSPKYLFRKEGQNVTLSCEQNLNHDAMYWYRQDPGQGLRLIYYSQIVNDFQKGDIAEGYSVSREKKESFPLTVTSAQKNPTAFYLCASRWGQGATGELFFGEGSRLTVL.